A selection of T cell receptor beta chains follows, all from one sample in a study of sequential checkpoint blockade in melanoma. Sequencing used immunoSEQ multiplex PCR; TCRdb keeps in-frame clones, though not all of them. The sample records some 9,600 clones, 20% to 30% being singletons. Source: tumor tissue (inferred from file names), taken from a patient given nivolumab and ipilimumab in sequence. All receptors derive from a human donor with melanoma. The CDR3 runs from the conserved cysteine through the conserved F or W.

V gene	J gene	CDR3 protein
TRBV2	TRBJ1-2	CASSRLGPEGYGYTF
TRBV11-3	TRBJ2-3	CASSPQRRGGTQYF
TRBV28	TRBJ1-1	CASSPRRWTEAEENTEAFF
TRBV11-3	TRBJ2-1	CASSLFPGSYNEQFF
TRBV6-8	TRBJ2-7	CASGDWGLNSYEQYF
TRBV6-8	TRBJ2-5	CASSTTVYQETQYF
TRBV5-1	TRBJ2-7	CASSFVGQGVDEQYF
TRBV11-3	TRBJ2-6	CASSLRGLAGSSGANVLTF
TRBV5-1	TRBJ2-7	CASSRLTDSYEQYF
TRBV30	TRBJ1-1	CAWKDTGNTEAFF
TRBV9	TRBJ2-1	CASSVGGHSAGRLDEQFF
TRBV5-1	TRBJ1-4	CASSSGSGSEKLFF
TRBV2	TRBJ1-5	CASSVSVGATGQPQHF
TRBV15	TRBJ1-1	CATSREQGETEAFF
TRBV1	TRBJ1-3	CASSQDHGPNTIYF
TRBV6-8	TRBJ2-7	CASLGLGPYEQYF
TRBV11-3	TRBJ1-1	CASSFVTGGNTEAFF
TRBV6-8	TRBJ1-1	CASSYQGVTEAFF
TRBV7-7	TRBJ1-2	CASSQDQDRTPYTF
TRBV5-1	TRBJ1-3	CASSWDSSSGNTIYF
TRBV19	TRBJ2-7	CASSRPRDGSSYEQYF
TRBV30	TRBJ1-4	CAWSIGSSEKLFF
TRBV18	TRBJ2-1	CASSPPGAGLYNEQFF
TRBV30	TRBJ1-5	CAWRSPSGPGQPQHF
TRBV5-1	TRBJ1-1	CASSLDPIVFTEAFF
TRBV12-5	TRBJ1-2	CATWGTYLLPNYGYTF
TRBV2	TRBJ1-5	CASSLDRGYSQPQHF
TRBV18	TRBJ1-1	CASSPPTGGGRFGEAFF
TRBV12-5	TRBJ2-5	CASTLGETQYF
TRBV30	TRBJ1-6	CALDRWNSPLHF
TRBV9	TRBJ1-2	CASSPRSTGYTF
TRBV11-3	TRBJ2-7	CASSRWVEGARYEQYF
TRBV9	TRBJ2-2	CASSLSPLPGELFF
TRBV11-3	TRBJ2-2	CASSLAGGTGELFF
TRBV6-8	TRBJ2-1	CASSPSGISFNEQFF
TRBV28	TRBJ1-4	CASSLHLTGTNEKLFF
TRBV5-1	TRBJ1-2	CASSLAGGADYGYTF
TRBV6-8	TRBJ2-5	CASRGLAGSLGETQYF
TRBV5-1	TRBJ2-1	CASSWTTSGSSDEQFF
TRBV11-3	TRBJ2-2	CASSLYGTDGELFF
TRBV6-1	TRBJ2-7	CASSEDRGSEQYF
TRBV30	TRBJ1-6	CAWSPRQYTLNNSPLHF
TRBV7-8	TRBJ2-1	CASSLGRRNEQFF
TRBV14	TRBJ1-1	CASSPRQGLIAFF
TRBV28	TRBJ1-5	CASKTGGTQPQHF
TRBV28	TRBJ1-5	CASNRGQGLSEPQHF